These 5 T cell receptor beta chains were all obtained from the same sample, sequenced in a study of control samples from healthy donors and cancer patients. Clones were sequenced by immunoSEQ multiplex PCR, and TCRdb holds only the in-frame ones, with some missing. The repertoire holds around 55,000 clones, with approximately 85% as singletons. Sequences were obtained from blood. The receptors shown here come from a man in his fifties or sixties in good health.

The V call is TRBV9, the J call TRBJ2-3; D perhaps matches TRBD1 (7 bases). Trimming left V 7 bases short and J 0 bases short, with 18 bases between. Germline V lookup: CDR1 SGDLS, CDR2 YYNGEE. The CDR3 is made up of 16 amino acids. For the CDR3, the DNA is TGTGCCAGCGGAGGAGGGCAGGGACAGAGCACAGATACGCAGTATTTT. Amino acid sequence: CASGGGQGQSTDTQYF. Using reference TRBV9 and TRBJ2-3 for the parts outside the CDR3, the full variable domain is DSGVTQTPKHLITATGQRVTLRCSPRSGDLSVYWYQQSLDQGLQFLIQYYNGEERAKGNILERFSAQQFPDLHSELNLSSLELGDSALYFCASGGGQGQSTDTQYFGPGTRLTVL.

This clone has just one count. The CDR3 reads CATSDPDRGEDTGELFF. CDR3 DNA: TGTGCCACCAGTGACCCTGACAGGGGAGAGGACACCGGGGAGCTGTTTTTT. The chain is built from TRBV24-1 and TRBJ2-2; 8 nucleotides match TRBD1. J was trimmed by 3 bases and V by 4 bases; bases with no gene match: 9. This CDR3 is 17 amino acids long. CDR1 and CDR2 from the germline V gene are KGHDR and SFDVKD.

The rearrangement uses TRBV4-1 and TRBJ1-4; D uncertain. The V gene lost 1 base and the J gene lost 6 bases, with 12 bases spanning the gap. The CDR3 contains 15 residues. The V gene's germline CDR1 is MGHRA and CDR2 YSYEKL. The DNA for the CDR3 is TGCGCCAGCAGCCAAGGGGCGGGGTTGGATGAAAAACTGTTTTTT. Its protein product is CASSQGAGLDEKLFF.

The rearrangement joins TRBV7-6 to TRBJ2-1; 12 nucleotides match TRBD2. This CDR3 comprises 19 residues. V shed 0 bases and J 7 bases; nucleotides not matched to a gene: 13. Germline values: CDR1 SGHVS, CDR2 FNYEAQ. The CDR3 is CASSLAISLAGGLSNEQFF. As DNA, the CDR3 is TGTGCCAGCAGCTTAGCTATATCTCTAGCGGGAGGGCTTTCAAATGAGCAGTTCTTC.

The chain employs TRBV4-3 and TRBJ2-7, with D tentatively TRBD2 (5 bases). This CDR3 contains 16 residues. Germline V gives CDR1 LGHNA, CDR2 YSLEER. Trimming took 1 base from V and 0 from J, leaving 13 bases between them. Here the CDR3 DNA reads TGCGCCAGCAGCCAAGGAAGACTAACCCTCTCCTACGAGCAGTACTTC. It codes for CASSQGRLTLSYEQYF.